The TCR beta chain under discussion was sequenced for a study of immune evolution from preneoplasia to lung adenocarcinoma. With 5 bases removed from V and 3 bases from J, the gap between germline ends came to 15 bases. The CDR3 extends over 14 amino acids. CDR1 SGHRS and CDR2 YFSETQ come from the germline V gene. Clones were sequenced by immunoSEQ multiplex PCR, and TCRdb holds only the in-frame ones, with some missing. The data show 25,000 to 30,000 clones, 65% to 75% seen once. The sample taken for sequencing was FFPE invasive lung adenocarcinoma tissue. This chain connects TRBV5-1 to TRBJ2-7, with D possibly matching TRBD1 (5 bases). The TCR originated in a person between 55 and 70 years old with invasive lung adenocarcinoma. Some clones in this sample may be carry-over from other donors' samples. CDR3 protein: CASRPNPGFYEQYF. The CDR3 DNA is TGCGCCAGCAGGCCTAATCCAGGGTTCTACGAGCAGTACTTC.